This passage covers 32 T cell receptor beta chains from one sample sequenced in a study of T cells in Graves' hyperthyroidism and ophthalmopathy. The CDR3 regions of TCR beta were amplified from RNA transcripts. The study used the HTBI primer set for a first-round RT-PCR of the TCR CDR3. MiXCR, run by TCRdb on the multiplex PCR reads, gives a single entry per CDR3 protein. The table includes 500,000 to 750,000 distinct CDR3 sequences, around 46% detected once. Sequencing used peripheral blood or thyroid tissue (not recorded which). The receptor source for this set is a woman between 18 and 29 years old with Graves' hyperthyroidism.

Turning to this clonotype: A much more abundant neighbour one base away suggests this may be a read error. The rearrangement joins TRBV6-6 to TRBJ2-5; D ambiguous. From germline, CDR1 is MNHNY and CDR2 SVGAGI (reference sequence). The CDR3 is 11 residues long. This CDR3 is CASCYSSSQYF. CDR3 DNA sequence: TGTGCCAGCTGTTACTCTAGTTCCCAGTACTTC.

A remark on this clonotype: It may be a read error: a sequence one base away is much more abundant. This chain joins TRBV7-7 and TRBJ2-7; no firm D call. The tail of the sequence fits TRBJ2-1 better, so the J call may be wrong. This CDR3 spans 14 amino acids. Germline V gene lookup returns CDR1 SSHAT and CDR2 FNYEAQ (reference sequence). CDR3 amino acids: CASSLGTDDNEQFF. The CDR3 DNA follows: TGTGCCAGCAGCTTAGGGACGGATGACAATGAGCAGTTCTTC.

This clonotype has a count of ten or more. The J gene is TRBJ1-5, the V gene TRBV6-2 or TRBV6-3; D possibly corresponds to TRBD1 (6 bases). V dropped 7 bases and J dropped 5 bases, with 12 bases sitting between them. The V gene's germline CDR1 is MNHEY and CDR2 SVGEGT. This CDR3 region has 13 residues. The CDR3 DNA is TGTGCCAGCACCACGGACAGTCATCAGCCCCAGCATTTT. Protein: CASTTDSHQPQHF.

The chain recombines TRBV7-9 with TRBJ1-4, with 9 bases identical to TRBD1. Germline V gene lookup returns CDR1 SEHNR and CDR2 FQNEAQ (reference sequence). Germline trimming cut 2 bases from V and 5 bases from J; bases unmatched to any gene: 9. The CDR3 loop spans 17 amino acids. The CDR3 sequence is CASSLLDRGIPNEKLFF. Written as DNA, the CDR3 is TGTGCCAGCAGCTTACTGGACAGGGGCATTCCAAATGAAAAACTGTTTTTT.

J is TRBJ1-4 and V is TRBV29-1; D is ambiguous. The germline gives CDR1 SQVTM, CDR2 ANQGSEA. This CDR3 is built from 14 residues. Trimming took off 1 base at V and 8 bases at J, with 14 bases between the two ends. The CDR3 nucleotides read TGCAGCGTTGAAGTCGGCCCCGGTAGGGAAAAACTGTTTTTT. It is translated as CSVEVGPGREKLFF. The variable domain in full, with the rest retrieved from reference TRBV29-1 and TRBJ1-4, is SAVISQKPSRDICQRGTSLTIQCQVDSQVTMMFWYRQQPGQSLTLIATANQGSEATYESGFVIDKFPISRPNLTFSTLTVSNMSPEDSSIYLCSVEVGPGREKLFFGSGTQLSVL.

The rearrangement joins TRBV5-8 to TRBJ1-5; D possibly corresponds to TRBD1 (5 bases). The germline gives CDR1 SGHTS, CDR2 YDEGEE. V was cut by 5 bases and J by 3 bases, with 15 bases left in between. The CDR3 totals 15 residues. This CDR3 reads CASRPGRGNNQPQHF. In nucleotides, the CDR3 is TGTGCCAGCAGACCTGGAAGGGGTAACAATCAGCCCCAGCATTTT.

This clonotype was seen ten or more times. The chain links TRBV5-1 to TRBJ2-7, with D perhaps matching TRBD1 or TRBD2 (5 bases each). CDR3 size: 13 residues. V was clipped by 5 bases and J by 3 bases, with 12 bases between them. CDR1 and CDR2 from the germline V gene are SGHRS and YFSETQ. In nucleotides, the CDR3 is TGCGCCAGCAGGGTGGGACGGTTCTACGAGCAGTACTTC. Encoded protein: CASRVGRFYEQYF.

About this clonotype itself: This is likely a read error, given that the CDR3 carries no conserved phenylalanine or tryptophan at its end. The DNA is left out, because the CDR3 cannot be placed on it with certainty; the CDR3 is given as TCRdb lists it. This chain links TRBV7-9 with TRBJ2-7; the table's D call of TRBD1 was not tested on the DNA. Inclusive of both ends, the CDR3 amounts to 8 amino acids. Germline lookup yields CDR1 SEHNR and CDR2 FQNEAQ (reference sequence). CDR3: CASSTLTD.

This chain joins TRBV30 and TRBJ2-7; the D is unclear. This CDR3 region has 12 residues. Trimming took off 5 bases at V and 1 base at J, with 9 bases between the two ends. CDR1 and CDR2 (germline): GTSNPN, SVGIG (reference sequence). DNA for the CDR3: TGTGCCTGGGCGACCGGGTCCTACGAGCAGTACTTC. Amino acids: CAWATGSYEQYF.

This clonotype showed up many times. The CDR3 protein is CSARGGSWNEKLFF. The CDR3 region has the DNA TGCAGTGCTAGAGGGGGGAGTTGGAATGAAAAACTGTTTTTT. The V call is TRBV20-1, the J call TRBJ1-4; a possible D gene is TRBD1 (5 bases). The CDR3 is made up of 14 amino acids. The germline CDR1 and CDR2 sequences are DFQATT and SNEGSKA (reference sequence). V was cut by 1 base and J by 5 bases, with 11 bases left in between.

Turning to this clonotype: One end of the junction varies from germline; a read error may be responsible. The V gene is TRBV5-6, the J gene TRBJ2-7; 9 bases agree with TRBD2. This CDR3 is built from 16 residues. The germline CDR1 and CDR2 sequences are SGHDT and YYEEEE. The CDR3 bases are TGCGCCAGCAGCCAAGGATTGCGGACTAGCGTTACCGAGCAGTACTTC. It translates to CASSQGLRTSVTEQYF.

The chain is built from TRBV20-1 and TRBJ1-5, with TRBD1 matching over 7 bases. The CDR3 has 14 amino acids. V trimming: 6 bases; J trimming: 2 bases; junction bases outside the gene matches: 7. Germline loops: CDR1 DFQATT, CDR2 SNEGSKA (reference sequence). The CDR3 sequence: CSASRQGRNQPQHF. The CDR3 DNA reads TGCAGTGCCAGCAGACAGGGTCGCAATCAGCCCCAGCATTTT.

This clonotype was observed many times. This chain links TRBV2 with TRBJ1-2; D is ambiguous. CDR3 size: 15 residues. In germline, CDR1 is SNHLY, CDR2 FYNNEI. The CDR3 is CATSRLLESQGGYTF. In DNA, the CDR3 is TGTGCTACTAGCAGGTTATTGGAAAGCCAAGGAGGCTACACCTTC.

This chain connects TRBV5-1 to TRBJ2-2; 12 nucleotides align to TRBD2. The CDR3 length is 14 residues. Germline V gives CDR1 SGHRS, CDR2 YFSETQ. V shed 8 bases and J 5 bases; nucleotides not matched to a gene: 4. The CDR3 DNA reads TGCGCCAGAACGACTAGCGGGAGAACCGGGGAGCTGTTTTTT. Protein sequence: CARTTSGRTGELFF.

In the case of this clonotype: Possible read error: a much larger clone is one base away. The rearrangement joins TRBV15 to TRBJ2-7; D not resolved. In germline, CDR1 is LNHNV, CDR2 YYDKDF (reference sequence). The length of the CDR3 is 12 residues. The CDR3 DNA is TGTGCCGCCAGCAGCCCCGGTTACGAGCAGTACTTC. This translates into CAASSPGYEQYF.

This clonotype was found a few times. J is TRBJ1-5 and V is TRBV18; 10 bases line up with TRBD1. V lost 4 bases, J lost 1 base, and 1 base stayed unmatched. CDR1 KGHSH and CDR2 LQKENI come from the germline V gene. There are 15 residues in the CDR3. The CDR3 is CASSRGQGSNQPQHF. The CDR3 nucleotides read TGTGCCAGCTCACGGGGACAGGGGAGCAATCAGCCCCAGCATTTT.

This chain links TRBV6-4 with TRBJ1-1, with 7 nucleotides matching TRBD1. The CDR3 is made up of 14 amino acids. Trimming took 6 bases from V and 0 from J; bases not matched to a gene: 4. Germline-derived CDR1 and CDR2 are MRHNA and SNTAGT. The DNA for the CDR3 is TGTGCCAGCAGAAGAGGGGGCATGAACACTGAAGCTTTCTTT. This sequence encodes CASRRGGMNTEAFF.

At least ten counts were recorded for this clonotype. This chain connects TRBV6-1 to TRBJ2-2; 11 bases line up with TRBD2. The CDR3 loop spans 15 amino acids. The germline V gene has CDR1 MNHNS and CDR2 SASEGT. Trimming removed 2 bases from V and 4 bases from J; junction bases left unmatched: 0. This CDR3 reads CASSETSGSTGELFF. CDR3 sequence (DNA): TGTGCCAGCAGTGAAACTAGCGGGAGCACCGGGGAGCTGTTTTTT.

This clonotype has ten or more counts. The chain recombines TRBV29-1 with TRBJ1-1; no definite D call. Germline lookup yields CDR1 SQVTM and CDR2 ANQGSEA. With 8 bases removed from V and 1 base from J, the gap between germline ends came to 17 bases. There are 14 residues in the CDR3. The CDR3 is CSPETHEGNTEAFF. The CDR3 DNA follows: TGCAGCCCTGAAACACACGAAGGGAACACTGAAGCTTTCTTT.

V usage is TRBV29-1 and J usage is TRBJ2-2; 10 nucleotides line up with TRBD2. Germline lookup yields CDR1 SQVTM and CDR2 ANQGSEA. The CDR3 totals 15 residues. The ends lost 0 bases at V and 7 bases at J; junction bases unmatched: 5. CDR3 nucleotide sequence: TGCAGCGTTGAAGAGGGAGCGGGAGGGGGCGGGGAGCTGTTTTTT. Residues: CSVEEGAGGGGELFF.

The chain has TRBV7-9 and TRBJ2-5; perhaps TRBD2 as D (6 bases). This CDR3 spans 18 amino acids. The germline CDR1 and CDR2 sequences are SEHNR and FQNEAQ (reference sequence). The germline V and J ends were trimmed by 4 bases and 13 bases, with 34 bases remaining between them. This chain's CDR3 is CASSSIAAPHRGAERRYF. For the CDR3, the DNA is TGTGCCAGCAGCTCCATAGCGGCCCCCCACCGGGGAGCTGAACGCCGGTACTTC.

This clonotype was observed at least ten times. V and J are TRBV20-1 and TRBJ1-1, with D tentatively TRBD1 (5 bases). Germline CDR1 is DFQATT and CDR2 is SNEGSKA (reference sequence). Trimming took off 0 bases at V and 1 base at J, with 12 bases between the two ends. CDR3 length: 15 residues. CDR3 protein: CSARDRQGWNTEAFF. CDR3 in DNA: TGCAGTGCTAGAGATAGGCAGGGCTGGAACACTGAAGCTTTCTTT.

This clonotype was seen at least ten times. The V and J genes are TRBV3-1 and TRBJ1-2; weak D call: TRBD1 (6 bases). Germline V gene sequence: CDR1 LGHDT, CDR2 YNNKEL (reference sequence). The CDR3 is 13 residues long. The V gene lost 0 bases and the J gene lost 6 bases, with 8 bases spanning the gap. DNA for the CDR3: TGTGCCAGCAGCCAAGAACAGGGCAATGGCTACACCTTC. Translated: CASSQEQGNGYTF. The full variable domain, with the rest looked up from reference TRBV3-1 and TRBJ1-2, is DTAVSQTPKYLVTQMGNDKSIKCEQNLGHDTMYWYKQDSKKFLKIMFSYNNKELIINETVPNRFSPKSPDKAHLNLHINSLELGDSAVYFCASSQEQGNGYTFGSGTRLTVV.

This clonotype was seen ten or more times. V gene TRBV11-3 combines with J gene TRBJ2-5, with D uncertain. The CDR3 is 11 residues long. Germline V gives CDR1 SGHNT, CDR2 YENEEA. With 3 bases removed from V and 9 bases from J, the gap between germline ends came to 8 bases. The CDR3: CASSFGRAQYF. CDR3 DNA sequence: TGTGCCAGCAGCTTCGGTAGGGCCCAGTACTTC. The full variable domain, in which reference TRBV11-3 and TRBJ2-5 provide the parts outside the CDR3, is EAGVVQSPRYKIIEKKQPVAFWCNPISGHNTLYWYLQNLGQGPELLIRYENEEAVDDSQLPKDRFSAERLKGVDSTLKIQPAELGDSAVYLCASSFGRAQYFGPGTRLLVL.

This rearrangement joins TRBV7-6 to TRBJ1-1, with D perhaps TRBD1 (5 bases). CDR3 length equals 18 residues. Germline CDR1 and CDR2: SGHVS and FNYEAQ. The ends were cut back, 1 base at V and 1 base at J, with 19 bases in the middle. The CDR3 sequence: CASSLEGQGPLWNTEAFF. The CDR3 DNA is TGTGCCAGCAGCTTAGAAGGGCAGGGTCCCCTCTGGAACACTGAAGCTTTCTTT.

V and J are TRBV2 and TRBJ1-5; D is ambiguous. V dropped 9 bases and J dropped 7 bases, with 16 bases sitting between them. The CDR3 totals 13 residues. CDR1 and CDR2 from the germline V gene are SNHLY and FYNNEI. CDR3 amino acids: CASSQADEQPQHF. The CDR3 DNA follows: TGTGCCAGTTCACAAGCGGATGAGCAGCCCCAGCATTTT.

With regard to this clonotype: This may arise from a read error, as a much more abundant clone is one base away. V gene TRBV6-2 or TRBV6-3 combines with J gene TRBJ2-1, with D uncertain. Germline V lookup: CDR1 MNHEY, CDR2 SVGEGT. V dropped 6 bases and J dropped 10 bases, with 13 bases sitting between them. There are 12 residues in the CDR3. In DNA form, the CDR3 reads TGTGCCAGCAGCCCGGAGCACTACGAGCAGTTCTTC. Protein product: CASSPEHYEQFF.

This rearrangement joins TRBV6-1 to TRBJ2-2, with a possible D match to TRBD1 (6 bases). Germline V gives CDR1 MNHNS, CDR2 SASEGT. V was trimmed by 7 bases and J by 2 bases, leaving 14 bases between them. The CDR3 consists of 15 residues. The CDR3: CASTQTGDNTGELFF. The CDR3 DNA sequence: TGTGCCAGCACCCAGACAGGAGACAACACCGGGGAGCTGTTTTTT.

This chain connects TRBV7-9 to TRBJ1-1, with D perhaps matching TRBD1 (5 bases). V lost 8 bases and J lost 0, with 19 bases in between. CDR3 length: 16 residues. The V gene's germline CDR1 is SEHNR and CDR2 FQNEAQ (reference sequence). CDR3 sequence (DNA): TGTGCCAGCTCACCACCAGGGAACCTTTTGAACACTGAAGCTTTCTTT. This sequence encodes CASSPPGNLLNTEAFF.

There are a few counts of this clonotype. V is TRBV3-1 and J is TRBJ2-2; 8 bases map to TRBD1. CDR3 length: 14 residues. The V and J ends lost 1 base and 6 bases, in that order; junction bases with no gene match: 1. CDR1 is LGHDT, CDR2 YNNKEL, per germline (reference sequence). The CDR3 sequence: CASSQVQGAGELFF. The CDR3 DNA reads TGTGCCAGCAGCCAAGTACAGGGGGCCGGGGAGCTGTTTTTT.

This chain links TRBV9 with TRBJ2-1; a weak D match, TRBD1 (5 bases). In germline, CDR1 is SGDLS, CDR2 YYNGEE. This CDR3 comprises 14 residues. V lost 2 bases to trimming and J lost 3 bases, with 9 bases between them. The CDR3: CASSVVTVYNEQFF. The CDR3, as DNA: TGTGCCAGCAGCGTGGTGACAGTCTACAATGAGCAGTTCTTC.

J is TRBJ1-1 and V is TRBV7-2; 8 positions match TRBD1. CDR1 is SGHTA and CDR2 is FQGNSA in the germline V gene. This CDR3 comprises 14 residues. The trim removed 1 base at V and 7 bases at J, leaving 5 bases unmatched. In nucleotides, the CDR3 is TGTGCCAGCAGCTTAGAAACAGGGGGTTTTGAAGCTTTCTTT. Residues: CASSLETGGFEAFF.